This TCR beta chain derives from a study of beta chain features in type 1 diabetes. Looked up from germline, CDR1 is MGHDK and CDR2 is SYGVNS. The CDR3 has 14 amino acids. V lost 3 bases and J 8 bases, leaving 13 bases between the germline ends. Investigators reverse transcribed all isolated RNA, so they sequenced expressed TCRB transcripts. The data were produced by immunoSEQ multiplex PCR, yet TCRdb's version contains in-frame clones alone and is incomplete. The data hold under 300,000 clones, with around 7.3% observed a single time. On this clone: Its cognate antigen is unknown.

Broader study findings: Naive, central memory and regulatory TCRB repertoires appeared more similar among patients than healthy donors. Fewer junction insertions and more nucleotide deletions appeared in type 1 diabetes patients.

Sorting based on CD45RO/CCR7/CD25/CD127/CD95/CD27 separated CD4+ naive, central memory, regulatory and stem cell-like memory cells. The receptor comes from a woman under 30 in good health. Sequencing was carried out using central memory CD4+ T cells from blood. The chain has TRBV25-1 and TRBJ1-4; maybe TRBD1 (6 bases). CDR3 sequence reads: CASSEAQGREKLFF. The CDR3 DNA is TGTGCCAGCAGTGAGGCGCAGGGGAGGGAAAAACTGTTTTTT.